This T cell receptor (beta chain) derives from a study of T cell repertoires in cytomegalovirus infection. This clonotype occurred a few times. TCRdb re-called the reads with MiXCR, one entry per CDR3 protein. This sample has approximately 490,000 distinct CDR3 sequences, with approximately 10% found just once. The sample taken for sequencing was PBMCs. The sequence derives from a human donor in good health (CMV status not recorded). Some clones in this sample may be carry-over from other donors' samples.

The CDR3 spells CAISLKAGQLSSYNEQFF. As DNA, the CDR3 is TGTGCCATCAGTCTAAAAGCAGGACAGTTGAGCTCCTACAATGAGCAGTTCTTC. The chain employs TRBV10-3 and TRBJ2-1; maybe TRBD1 (6 bases). V dropped 5 bases and J dropped 0 bases, with 20 bases sitting between them. CDR3 length: 18 amino acids. Germline CDR1 is ENHRY and CDR2 is SYGVKD.